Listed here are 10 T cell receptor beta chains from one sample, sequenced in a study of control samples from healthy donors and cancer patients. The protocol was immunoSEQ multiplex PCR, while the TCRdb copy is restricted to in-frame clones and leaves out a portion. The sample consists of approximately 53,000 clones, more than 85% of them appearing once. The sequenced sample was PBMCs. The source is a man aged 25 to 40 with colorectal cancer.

The CDR3 DNA is TGTGCCAGCAGTGTAATTTTGAACACTGAAGCTTTCTTT. Encoded protein: CASSVILNTEAFF. This chain links TRBV11-2 with TRBJ1-1; D gene ambiguous. The V end lost 6 bases, the J end lost 0 bases, and 8 bases lay between the germline ends. Germline lookup yields CDR1 SGHAT and CDR2 FQNNGV. The CDR3 length is 13 residues.

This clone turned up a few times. This chain's CDR3 is CASSQWGGSDSNQPQHF. The DNA for the CDR3 is TGTGCCAGCAGCCAATGGGGAGGCAGCGATAGCAATCAGCCCCAGCATTTT. V is TRBV4-2 and J is TRBJ1-5, with no clear D. This CDR3 is 17 amino acids long. V was clipped by 2 bases and J by 0 bases, with 14 bases between them. Germline V gene lookup returns CDR1 LGHNA and CDR2 YNFKEQ.

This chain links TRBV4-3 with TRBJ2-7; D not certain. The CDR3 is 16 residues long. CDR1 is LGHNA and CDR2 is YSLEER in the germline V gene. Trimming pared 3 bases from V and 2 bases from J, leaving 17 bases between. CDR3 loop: CASSQDRHAGTYEQYF. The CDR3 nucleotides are TGCGCCAGCAGCCAGGATCGACACGCTGGGACCTACGAGCAGTACTTC.

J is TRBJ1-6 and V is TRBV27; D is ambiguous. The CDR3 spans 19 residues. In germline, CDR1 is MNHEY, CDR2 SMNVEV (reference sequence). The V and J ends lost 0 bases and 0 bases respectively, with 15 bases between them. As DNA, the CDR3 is TGTGCCAGCAGTTTATCTCTACGGAGGCGGAACTCCTATAATTCACCCCTCCACTTT. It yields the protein CASSLSLRRRNSYNSPLHF.

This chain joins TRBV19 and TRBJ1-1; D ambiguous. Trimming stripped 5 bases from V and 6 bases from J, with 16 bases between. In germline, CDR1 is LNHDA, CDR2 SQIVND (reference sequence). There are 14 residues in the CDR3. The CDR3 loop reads CASSLGPLGAEAFF. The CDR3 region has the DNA TGTGCCAGTAGTTTAGGTCCACTGGGCGCTGAAGCTTTCTTT.

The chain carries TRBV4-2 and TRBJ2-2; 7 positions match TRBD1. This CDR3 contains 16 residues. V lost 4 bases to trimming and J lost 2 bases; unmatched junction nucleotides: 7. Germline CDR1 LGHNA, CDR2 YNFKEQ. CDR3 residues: CASSRTGTDNTGELFF. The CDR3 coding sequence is TGTGCCAGCAGCCGGACCGGGACAGACAACACCGGGGAGCTGTTTTTT.

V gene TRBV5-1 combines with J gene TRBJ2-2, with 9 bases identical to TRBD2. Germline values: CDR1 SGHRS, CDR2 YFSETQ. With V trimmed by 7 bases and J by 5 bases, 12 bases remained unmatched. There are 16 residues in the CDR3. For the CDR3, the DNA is TGCGCCAGCGCCCTAAGCGGGGGGCCGGGGACCGGGGAGCTGTTTTTT. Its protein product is CASALSGGPGTGELFF.

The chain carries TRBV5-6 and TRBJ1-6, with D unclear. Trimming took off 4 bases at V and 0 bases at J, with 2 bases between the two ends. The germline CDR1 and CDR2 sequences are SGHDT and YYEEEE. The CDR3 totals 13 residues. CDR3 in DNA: TGTGCCAGCAGCGGCTCCTATAATTCACCCCTCCACTTT. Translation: CASSGSYNSPLHF.

The CDR3 spells CASSIGGAQETQYF. The CDR3 DNA reads TGTGCCAGTAGTATAGGGGGGGCGCAAGAGACCCAGTACTTC. This chain uses TRBV19 with TRBJ2-5; D tentatively fits TRBD1 or TRBD2 (6 bases each). This CDR3 spans 14 amino acids. Germline V lookup: CDR1 LNHDA, CDR2 SQIVND (reference sequence). The germline V and J ends were trimmed by 1 base and 2 bases, with 8 bases remaining between them.

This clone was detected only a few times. Written as DNA, the CDR3 is TGTGCCAGCAGCTGGATGGGGGGAGAGACCCAGTACTTC. Amino acids: CASSWMGGETQYF. The chain is built from TRBV7-2 and TRBJ2-5; tentative D call: TRBD2 (6 bases). Germline V gene data show CDR1 as SGHTA and CDR2 as FQGNSA. This CDR3 has 13 residues. V shed 4 bases and J shed 4 bases, with 10 bases lying between them. Full variable domain (remainder filled in from reference TRBV7-2 and TRBJ2-5): GAGVSQSPSNKVTEKGKDVELRCDPISGHTALYWYRQSLGQGLEFLIYFQGNSAPDKSGLPSDRFSAERTGGSVSTLTIQRTQQEDSAVYLCASSWMGGETQYFGPGTRLLVL.